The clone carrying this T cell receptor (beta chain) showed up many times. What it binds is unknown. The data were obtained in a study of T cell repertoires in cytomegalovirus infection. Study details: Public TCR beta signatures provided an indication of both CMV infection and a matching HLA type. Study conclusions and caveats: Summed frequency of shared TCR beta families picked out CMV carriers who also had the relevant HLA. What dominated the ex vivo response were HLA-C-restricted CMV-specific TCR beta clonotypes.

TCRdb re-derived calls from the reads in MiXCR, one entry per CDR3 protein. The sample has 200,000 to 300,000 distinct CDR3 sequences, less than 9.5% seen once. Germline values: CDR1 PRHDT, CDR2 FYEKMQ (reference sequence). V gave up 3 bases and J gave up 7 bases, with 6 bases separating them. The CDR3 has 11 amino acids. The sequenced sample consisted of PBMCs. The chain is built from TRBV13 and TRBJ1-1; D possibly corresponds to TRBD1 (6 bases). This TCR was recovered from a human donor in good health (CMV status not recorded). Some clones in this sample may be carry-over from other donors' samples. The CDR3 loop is CASSLGHEAFF. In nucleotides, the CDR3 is TGTGCCAGCAGCTTGGGACATGAAGCTTTCTTT.